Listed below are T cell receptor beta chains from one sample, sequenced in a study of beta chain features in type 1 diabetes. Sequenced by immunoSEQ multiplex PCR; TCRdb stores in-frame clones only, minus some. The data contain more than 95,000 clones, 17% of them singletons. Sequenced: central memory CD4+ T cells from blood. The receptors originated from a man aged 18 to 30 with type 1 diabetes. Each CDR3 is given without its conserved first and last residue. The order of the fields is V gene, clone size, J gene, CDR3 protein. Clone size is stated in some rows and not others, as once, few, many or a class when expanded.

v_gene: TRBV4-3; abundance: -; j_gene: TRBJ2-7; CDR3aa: ASSQAPSTSGGPFSYEQY
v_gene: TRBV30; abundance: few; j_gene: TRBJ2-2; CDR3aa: AWSRGDSYTGELF
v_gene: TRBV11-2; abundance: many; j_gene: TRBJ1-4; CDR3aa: ASSRGQGKLF
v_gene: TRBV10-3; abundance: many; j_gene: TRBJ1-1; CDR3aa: AISQAISAGGTEAF
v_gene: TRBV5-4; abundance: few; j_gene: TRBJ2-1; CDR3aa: ASSLAGRGTYNEQF
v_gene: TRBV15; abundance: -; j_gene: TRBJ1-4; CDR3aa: ATSRDGAGINEKLF
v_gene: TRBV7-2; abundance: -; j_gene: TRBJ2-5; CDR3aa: ASSSGQVETQY
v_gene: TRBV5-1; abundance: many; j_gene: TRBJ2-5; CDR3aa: ASSFSGRETQY
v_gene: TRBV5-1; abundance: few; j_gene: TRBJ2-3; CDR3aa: ASSLRESSTDTQY
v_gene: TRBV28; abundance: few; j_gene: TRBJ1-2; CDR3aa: ASSLTNYGYT
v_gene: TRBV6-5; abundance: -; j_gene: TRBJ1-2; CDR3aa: ASSYSDREAGYT
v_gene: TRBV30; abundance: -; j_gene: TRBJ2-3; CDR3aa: AWSGGLTDTQY
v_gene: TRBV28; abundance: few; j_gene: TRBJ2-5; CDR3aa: ASSGTSGEETQY
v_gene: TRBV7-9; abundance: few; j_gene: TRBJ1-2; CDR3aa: ASSRELGGYT
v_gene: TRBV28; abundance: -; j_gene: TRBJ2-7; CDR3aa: ASSHTAGQSSYEQY
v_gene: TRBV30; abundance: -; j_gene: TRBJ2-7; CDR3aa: AWSGRYEQY
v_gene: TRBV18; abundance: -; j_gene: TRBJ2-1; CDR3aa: ASSPPSGGDNEQF
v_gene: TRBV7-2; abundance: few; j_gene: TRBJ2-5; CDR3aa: ASSLAGTGRQETQY
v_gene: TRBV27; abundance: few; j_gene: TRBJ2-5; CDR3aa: ASTLRALTGTQY
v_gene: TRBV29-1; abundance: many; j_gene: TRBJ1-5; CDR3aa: SVRGTGPNQPQH
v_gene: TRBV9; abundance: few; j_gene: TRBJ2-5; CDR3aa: ASSVGSSGGSEKETQY
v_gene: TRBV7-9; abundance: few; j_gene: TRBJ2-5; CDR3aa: ASSFGRGQEETQY
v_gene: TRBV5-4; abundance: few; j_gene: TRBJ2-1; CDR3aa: ASSLGSRTGGGNEQF
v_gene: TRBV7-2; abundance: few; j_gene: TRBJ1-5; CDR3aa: ASSSSTGANQPQH
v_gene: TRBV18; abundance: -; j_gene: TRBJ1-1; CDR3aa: ASTQGVANTEAF
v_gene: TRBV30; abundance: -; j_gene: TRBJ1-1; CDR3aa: ACNNRVGTEAF
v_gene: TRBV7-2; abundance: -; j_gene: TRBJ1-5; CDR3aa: ASSQDAGARQPQH
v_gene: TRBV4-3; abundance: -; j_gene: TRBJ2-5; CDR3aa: ASSQEQWTGQETQY
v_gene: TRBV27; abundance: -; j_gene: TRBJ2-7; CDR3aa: ASSFRQGELMQY
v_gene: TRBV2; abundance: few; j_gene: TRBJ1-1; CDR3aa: ASSELGGETEAF
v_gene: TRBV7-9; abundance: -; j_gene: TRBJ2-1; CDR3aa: ASSFGRGGHNEQF
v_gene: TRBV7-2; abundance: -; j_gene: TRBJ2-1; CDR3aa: ASSLQQPGLGIEQF
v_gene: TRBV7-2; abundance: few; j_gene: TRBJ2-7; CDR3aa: ASSSAGFDEQY
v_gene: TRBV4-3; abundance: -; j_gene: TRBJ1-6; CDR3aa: ASSQDQVVWGEPLH
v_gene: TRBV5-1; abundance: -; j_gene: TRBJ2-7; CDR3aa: ASSLASGDPSYEQY
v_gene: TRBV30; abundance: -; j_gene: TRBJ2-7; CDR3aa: AWSPHGGTEQY
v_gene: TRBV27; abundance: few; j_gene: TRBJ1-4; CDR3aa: ASSRQVATNEKLF
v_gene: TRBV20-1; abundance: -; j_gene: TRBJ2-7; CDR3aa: SATASGGQY
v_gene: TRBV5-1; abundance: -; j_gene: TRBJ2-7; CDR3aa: ASSFTGRGYEQY
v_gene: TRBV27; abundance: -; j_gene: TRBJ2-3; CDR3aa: ASTRKGGVVNTDTQY
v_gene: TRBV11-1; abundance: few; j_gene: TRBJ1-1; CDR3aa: ASSLDRRRNTEAF
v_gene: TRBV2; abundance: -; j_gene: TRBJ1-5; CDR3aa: ASSDFRDRDQPQH
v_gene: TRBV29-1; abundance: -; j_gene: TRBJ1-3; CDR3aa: SVRGPGNTIY
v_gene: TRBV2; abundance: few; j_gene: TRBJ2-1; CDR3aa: ASKLSSYNEQF
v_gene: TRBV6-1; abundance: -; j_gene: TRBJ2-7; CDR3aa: ASSEWEQY
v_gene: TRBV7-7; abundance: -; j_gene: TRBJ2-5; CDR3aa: ASSLDREETQY